This T cell receptor beta chain was observed in a study of human T cells and chemical hapten exposure. This clonotype was seen repeatedly, ten times or more. TCRdb ran MiXCR on the RACE reads and lists one entry per CDR3 protein. The table includes some 42,000 distinct CDR3 sequences, about 9.8% detected once. The sample's time point: patch test 2, 6 weeks after DPC sensitization. Treatment denoted: therapeutic diphenylcyclopropenone sensitization with weekly scalp DPC. Alopecia patients deemed DPC-suitable, aged 18 to 70, excluding pregnancy. V was shortened by 4 bases and J by 3 bases, with 7 bases between the two germline ends. The CDR3 consists of 13 residues. Germline CDR1 is SNHLY and CDR2 is FYNNEI.

This sample comprised whole blood, obtained in connection with sensitization to the hapten diphenylcyclopropenone (DPC). This chain joins TRBV2 and TRBJ1-5; possible D gene TRBD1, 6 bases. The origin of this receptor is a woman aged 40 to 50 with alopecia areata. Some clones in this sample may be carry-over from other donors' samples. Here the CDR3 reads CASSGQANQPQHF. CDR3 DNA sequence: TGTGCCAGCAGTGGACAGGCCAATCAGCCCCAGCATTTT.